A selection of T cell receptor beta chains follows, all from one sample in a study of blood T cell repertoires in COVID-19. TCRdb keeps only in-frame clones here, not all; method: immunoSEQ multiplex PCR. The sample includes about 230,000 clones, 86% of them seen just once. Sequenced input: PBMCs or T cells enriched from blood (not recorded which). These TCRs come from a woman aged 45-60 years in a cohort exposed to, infected with or recovered from COVID-19 (not recorded which). Each CDR3 is given with its conserved first and last residue. A D gene is named only where the DNA matches it firmly. Where a row states a size, it is once, few, many or the class of an expanded clone; other rows omit it.

TRBV19	TRBJ2-3	NA	NA	CASSRLKNTDTQYF	TGTGCCAGTAGTAGACTAAAAAACACAGATACGCAGTATTTT
TRBV4-1	TRBJ1-2	NA	TRBD1	CASSQATGNYGYTF	TGCGCCAGCAGCCAAGCGACAGGGAACTATGGCTACACCTTC
TRBV5-4	TRBJ2-7	NA	NA	CASSASGLDEQYF	TGTGCCAGCAGCGCAAGCGGACTGGACGAGCAGTACTTC
TRBV5-6	TRBJ1-2	NA	TRBD1	CATQLQGAAGYTF	TGTGCCACCCAGCTACAGGGGGCGGCTGGCTACACCTTC
TRBV19	TRBJ1-2	once	NA	CASSKDSVGTF	TGTGCCAGTAGTAAGGACAGTGTAGGCACCTTC
TRBV5-1	TRBJ2-3	NA	TRBD2	CASSLSGGAADTQYF	TGCGCCAGCAGCCTTAGCGGGGGGGCAGCCGATACGCAGTATTTT
TRBV28	TRBJ1-4	NA	TRBD1	CASSLTGYQEKLFF	TGTGCCAGCAGTTTGACAGGGTATCAGGAAAAACTGTTTTTT
TRBV27	TRBJ2-3	many	NA	CASSLRGSGDTQYF	TGTGCCAGCAGTTTAAGAGGGTCTGGAGATACGCAGTATTTT
TRBV4-3	TRBJ1-1	NA	NA	CASSPQVNTEAFF	TGCGCCAGCAGCCCTCAGGTGAACACTGAAGCTTTCTTT
TRBV5-5	TRBJ1-6	NA	NA	CASTDHGQYNSPLHF	TGTGCCAGCACCGATCACGGACAGTATAATTCACCCCTCCACTTT
TRBV9	TRBJ1-1	once	NA	CASSVRQDGEAFF	TGTGCCAGCAGCGTACGGCAGGATGGTGAAGCTTTCTTT
TRBV6-1	TRBJ1-2	NA	NA	CASSEQGRKGYTF	TGTGCCAGCAGTGAACAGGGGAGAAAAGGCTACACCTTC
TRBV11-3	TRBJ2-1	NA	TRBD2	CASSLDLQAGGYNEQFF	TGTGCCAGCAGCTTAGATCTGCAAGCGGGGGGGTACAATGAGCAGTTCTTC
TRBV15	TRBJ1-2	NA	TRBD1	CATSRADRASYGYTF	TGTGCCACCAGCAGAGCTGACAGGGCCTCCTATGGCTACACCTTC
TRBV7-2	TRBJ1-6	NA	TRBD1	CASSPGQDNSPLHF	TGTGCCAGCAGCCCAGGACAGGATAATTCACCCCTCCACTTT
TRBV7-2	TRBJ2-7	NA	NA	CASSRSGIGYEQYF	TGTGCCAGCAGCCGCTCGGGGATAGGCTACGAGCAGTACTTC
TRBV7-8	TRBJ2-6	NA	NA	CASSRRQVTGANVLTF	TGTGCCAGCAGCCGCCGACAGGTAACCGGGGCCAACGTCCTGACTTTC
TRBV11-2	TRBJ1-2	few	NA	CASSLDRLYGYTF	TGTGCCAGCAGCTTAGACAGATTATATGGCTACACCTTC
TRBV2	TRBJ2-2	NA	TRBD1	CASSTGVNTGELFF	TGTGCCAGCAGCACAGGGGTTAACACCGGGGAGCTGTTTTTT
TRBV6-5	TRBJ1-1	NA	TRBD1	CASTETQGAGTEAFF	TGTGCCAGCACCGAAACGCAGGGGGCGGGTACTGAAGCTTTCTTT
TRBV5-1	TRBJ2-2	NA	NA	CASSLPTNTGELFF	TGCGCCAGCAGCTTGCCTACGAACACCGGGGAGCTGTTTTTT
TRBV7-9	TRBJ1-1	NA	NA	CASSYRIRVTEAFF	TGTGCCAGCAGCTACCGCATCAGGGTCACTGAAGCTTTCTTT
TRBV6-2/TRBV6-3	TRBJ2-7	few	NA	CASSATIRGHEQYF	TGTGCCAGCAGTGCGACTATCAGGGGCCACGAGCAGTACTTC
TRBV5-1	TRBJ2-5	NA	TRBD2	CASSSSGSRELETQYF	TGCGCCAGCAGCAGTAGCGGGAGCCGCGAATTGGAGACCCAGTACTTC
TRBV9	TRBJ2-7	NA	TRBD2	CASSYSGGASYEQYF	TGTGCCAGCAGTTACAGCGGGGGGGCTTCCTACGAGCAGTACTTC
TRBV5-6	TRBJ1-1	NA	TRBD1	CASSLVAGGFGEAFF	TGTGCCAGCAGCTTGGTGGCAGGGGGGTTCGGTGAAGCTTTCTTT
TRBV7-2	TRBJ2-6	NA	TRBD2	CASSLLAGSSGANVLTF	TGTGCCAGCAGCTTACTAGCGGGATCCTCTGGGGCCAACGTCCTGACTTTC
TRBV27	TRBJ1-1	NA	NA	CASSIWGGTEAFF	TGTGCCAGCAGCATTTGGGGAGGTACTGAAGCTTTCTTT
TRBV5-1	TRBJ1-1	NA	NA	CASSFSQGNTEAFF	TGCGCCAGCAGCTTTAGTCAGGGGAACACTGAAGCTTTCTTT
TRBV10-1	TRBJ2-3	once	NA	CASSELGLAYTDTQYF	TGCGCCAGCAGTGAGCTAGGCCTAGCCTACACAGATACGCAGTATTTT
TRBV28	TRBJ2-7	NA	TRBD2	CASRAGLEGEQYF	TGTGCCAGCAGGGCCGGACTAGAAGGCGAGCAGTACTTC
TRBV7-8	TRBJ1-1	NA	NA	CASSPLSAEAFF	TGTGCCAGCAGCCCCCTGAGTGCTGAAGCTTTCTTT
TRBV6-5	TRBJ2-7	NA	NA	CASSYGLLSYEQYF	TGTGCCAGCAGTTACGGACTTCTGTCCTACGAGCAGTACTTC
TRBV5-8	TRBJ2-1	NA	NA	CASSLGAGQFF	TGTGCCAGCAGCTTGGGGGCAGGGCAGTTCTTC
TRBV7-2	TRBJ2-3	NA	NA	CASRMGGGTDTQYF	TGTGCCAGCAGGATGGGCGGGGGCACAGATACGCAGTATTTT
TRBV4-2	TRBJ1-1	NA	TRBD1	CASSQRDRGQTEAFF	TGTGCCAGCAGCCAACGAGACAGGGGGCAAACTGAAGCTTTCTTT
TRBV4-3	TRBJ1-2	NA	NA	CASSQVMTGNYGYTF	TGCGCCAGCAGCCAAGTTATGACAGGAAACTATGGCTACACCTTC
TRBV19	TRBJ2-3	NA	TRBD2	CASSMLAGGYDTQYF	TGTGCCAGTAGTATGCTAGCGGGGGGATATGATACGCAGTATTTT
TRBV9	TRBJ1-1	few	NA	CASSVGGQHEAFF	TGTGCCAGCAGCGTAGGAGGGCAGCATGAAGCTTTCTTT
TRBV9	TRBJ2-7	NA	NA	CASSFSPGSYEQYF	TGTGCCAGCAGCTTCTCGCCGGGCTCCTACGAGCAGTACTTC
TRBV2	TRBJ2-3	NA	NA	CASNLDHPTDTQYF	TGTGCCAGCAACCTAGACCACCCCACAGATACGCAGTATTTT
TRBV9	TRBJ2-7	few	TRBD2	CASSSGPPGLAQEQYF	TGTGCCAGCAGCTCAGGCCCCCCGGGACTAGCCCAAGAGCAGTACTTC
TRBV5-1	TRBJ1-2	NA	TRBD1	CASSLTDRDNYGYTF	TGCGCCAGCAGTTTGACCGACAGGGATAACTATGGCTACACCTTC
TRBV19	TRBJ1-1	NA	NA	CASSNPQSFSPVEAFF	TGTGCCAGTAGTAACCCACAGAGCTTTTCCCCCGTTGAAGCTTTCTTT